Below are 8 T cell receptor beta chains sequenced from a single sample in a study of cytomegalovirus exposure and HLA in healthy donors. The PCR contained 60 Vbeta and 13 Jbeta primers. TCRdb's table, derived via immunoSEQ multiplex PCR, lists solely in-frame clones and lacks some. This table holds approximately 90,000 clones, around 77% found once. Sequencing was carried out using PBMCs. These receptors were collected from a boy younger than 18 in good health and CMV-seronegative.

The chain carries TRBV25-1 and TRBJ2-2; possible D gene TRBD2, 6 bases. The V gene lost 3 bases and the J gene lost 3 bases, with 11 bases spanning the gap. CDR3 length: 15 amino acids. Germline V gives CDR1 MGHDK, CDR2 SYGVNS. The CDR3 region has the DNA TGTGCCAGCAGTGACACCCGACTAGACACCGGGGAGCTGTTTTTT. Translation: CASSDTRLDTGELFF.

The V and J genes are TRBV29-1 and TRBJ1-1; D is undetermined. The CDR3 covers 11 residues. V gave up 4 bases and J gave up 4 bases, with 7 bases separating them. Looked up from germline, CDR1 is SQVTM and CDR2 is ANQGSEA. CDR3 nucleotides: TGCAGCGTTGTAGATAGCACTGAAGCTTTCTTT. Its translation: CSVVDSTEAFF.

The V call is TRBV9, the J call TRBJ2-7; 7 positions agree with TRBD2. The V gene end was trimmed by 2 bases and the J gene end by 5 bases; junction bases not matched to a gene: 4. The germline V gene has CDR1 SGDLS and CDR2 YYNGEE. The CDR3 totals 13 residues. The CDR3 loop reads CASSVEGRDEQYF. In DNA form, the CDR3 reads TGTGCCAGCAGCGTCGAGGGGAGGGACGAGCAGTACTTC.

This clone was seen only once. The chain links TRBV4-3 to TRBJ2-7, with D perhaps TRBD2 (6 bases). Germline V CDR1 and CDR2: LGHNA, YSLEER. The CDR3 consists of 15 residues. The ends were cut back, 4 bases at V and 2 bases at J, with 15 bases in the middle. The CDR3: CASSPGIAATYEQYF. The CDR3 region has the DNA TGCGCCAGCAGCCCCGGGATAGCGGCCACCTACGAGCAGTACTTC.

This clone has a handful of counts. The V call is TRBV9, the J call TRBJ2-7; perhaps TRBD1 as D (6 bases). The length of the CDR3 is 15 residues. V lost 3 bases, J lost 1 base, and 14 bases lay in between. Germline V CDR1 and CDR2: SGDLS, YYNGEE. The CDR3 DNA is TGTGCCAGCAGCGCCGAAAGCACAGGGTCCTACGAGCAGTACTTC. Translation gives CASSAESTGSYEQYF. The full variable domain, in which reference TRBV9 and TRBJ2-7 provide the parts outside the CDR3, is DSGVTQTPKHLITATGQRVTLRCSPRSGDLSVYWYQQSLDQGLQFLIQYYNGEERAKGNILERFSAQQFPDLHSELNLSSLELGDSALYFCASSAESTGSYEQYFGPGTRLTVT.

The gene calls are TRBV4-1 and TRBJ1-1; D ambiguous. Trimming took off 1 base at V and 7 bases at J, with 10 bases between the two ends. The CDR3 is 13 amino acids. Germline CDR1 and CDR2: MGHRA and YSYEKL. CDR3 nucleotides: TGCGCCAGCAGCCAAGTGGGGAGTCTTGAAGCTTTCTTT. Protein product: CASSQVGSLEAFF.

V gene TRBV28 combines with J gene TRBJ1-1; maybe TRBD1 (5 bases). V lost 5 bases to trimming and J lost 0 bases, with 16 bases between them. Per the germline V gene, CDR1 is MDHEN and CDR2 is SYDVKM. The CDR3 is 16 amino acids. The CDR3 coding sequence is TGTGCCAGCAGTCCCCCCCACAGGCCGATGAACACTGAAGCTTTCTTT. This gives the protein CASSPPHRPMNTEAFF.

The rearrangement uses TRBV19 and TRBJ2-7, with 10 nucleotides matching TRBD1. V shed 9 bases, J shed 2 bases, and the junction held 1 base outside the gene matches. This CDR3 comprises 12 residues. Germline V lookup: CDR1 LNHDA, CDR2 SQIVND (reference sequence). DNA for the CDR3: TGTGCCAGCGGACAGGGGGCCTACGAGCAGTACTTC. It translates to CASGQGAYEQYF.